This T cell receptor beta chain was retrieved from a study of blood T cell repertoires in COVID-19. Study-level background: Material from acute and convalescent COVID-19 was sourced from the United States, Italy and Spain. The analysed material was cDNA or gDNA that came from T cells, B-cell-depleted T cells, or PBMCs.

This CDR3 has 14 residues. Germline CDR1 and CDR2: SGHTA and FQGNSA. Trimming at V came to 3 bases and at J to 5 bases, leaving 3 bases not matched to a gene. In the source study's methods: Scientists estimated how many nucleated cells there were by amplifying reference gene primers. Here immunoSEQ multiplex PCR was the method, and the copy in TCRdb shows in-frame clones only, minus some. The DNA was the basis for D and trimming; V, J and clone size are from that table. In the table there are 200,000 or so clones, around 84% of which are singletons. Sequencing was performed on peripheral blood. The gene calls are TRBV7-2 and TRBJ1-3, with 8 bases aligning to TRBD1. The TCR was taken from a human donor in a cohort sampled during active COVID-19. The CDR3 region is CASSFRQGRNTIYF. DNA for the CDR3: TGTGCCAGCAGCTTTAGACAGGGGAGAAACACCATATATTTT.